This TCR beta chain was identified during a study of blood T cell repertoires in COVID-19. At the level of the study: Nucleic acid was either cDNA or gDNA, and it came from T cells, B-cell-depleted T cells, or PBMCs.

Study processing details: Amplified reference gene primers provided the basis for estimating nucleated cell counts. TCRdb keeps only in-frame clones here, not all; method: immunoSEQ multiplex PCR. D and trimming were read from the DNA, whereas the V and J calls and clone size are those reported in that table. The table includes fewer than 200,000 clones, about four fifths detected once. CDR3 length: 12 amino acids. V lost 4 bases, J lost 3 bases, and 4 bases lay in between. Germline CDR1 SGHDT, CDR2 YYEEEE. Ages ranged from roughly 18 to 100 years, with residence in more than 20 US areas. Researchers sorted participants into cohorts using their self-reported clinical history.

The chain carries TRBV5-6 and TRBJ2-2; D is uncertain. Sequenced input: PBMCs or T cells enriched from blood (not recorded which). This sequence was found in a young woman who had been exposed to COVID-19. The CDR3 region is CASSLYTGELFF. The CDR3 DNA sequence: TGTGCCAGCAGCCTTTACACCGGGGAGCTGTTTTTT.